Listed below are T cell receptor beta chains from one sample, sequenced in a study of control samples from healthy donors and cancer patients. Sequenced by immunoSEQ multiplex PCR; TCRdb stores in-frame clones only, minus some. The table has about 150,000 clones, approximately 94% seen once. Specimen: blood. The receptors were sampled from a woman between 18 and 30 years old in good health. Both conserved end residues are part of each CDR3. A D gene is named only where the DNA matches it firmly. Not every row has a clone size; where given, it reads once, few, many or a size class.

clone_size j_call v_call d_call cdr3_nt cdr3_aa
NA TRBJ1-2 TRBV12-3/TRBV12-4 NA TGTGCCAGCAGATATGACACCACCTATGGCTACACCTTC CASRYDTTYGYTF
NA TRBJ1-6 TRBV28 NA TGTGCCAGCAGCTTGACGCCTGAGAATTCACCCCTCCACTTT CASSLTPENSPLHF
once TRBJ2-3 TRBV11-3 NA TGTGCCAGCACCCCAAGGCCTAGCTTTACAGATACGCAGTATTTT CASTPRPSFTDTQYF
NA TRBJ2-5 TRBV18 NA TGTGCCAGCTCACCAGAGGTCCCCCCAGAGACCCAGTACTTC CASSPEVPPETQYF
NA TRBJ1-2 TRBV4-1 NA TGCGCCAGCAGCCAAGGCCTAGGGACGCTGAACTATGGCTACACCTTC CASSQGLGTLNYGYTF
NA TRBJ1-1 TRBV6-5 NA TGTGCCAGCAGTTCCCCGGGGATACTGGATGCTTTCTTT CASSSPGILDAFF
NA TRBJ1-1 TRBV7-6 TRBD1 TGTGCCAGCAGCCAAGGACAGGGGGCGAGGACTGAAGCTTTCTTT CASSQGQGARTEAFF
NA TRBJ1-3 TRBV19 NA TGTGCCAGTAGTATAGGAACCGGAAACACCATATATTTT CASSIGTGNTIYF
NA TRBJ2-2 TRBV6-6 NA TGTGCCAGCAGTTACACCACTTTTACCGGGGAGCTGTTTTTT CASSYTTFTGELFF
NA TRBJ2-1 TRBV7-2 NA TGTGCCAGCAGCCGGGATCGGGGCTACAATGAGCAGTTCTTC CASSRDRGYNEQFF
once TRBJ2-7 TRBV4-1 NA TGCGCCAGCAGCCAAGTTGGGACGTCTACACCTTACGAGCAGTACTTC CASSQVGTSTPYEQYF
NA TRBJ1-2 TRBV5-5 NA TGTGCCAGCAGCTTGGAATTAGGGAACTATGGCTACACCTTC CASSLELGNYGYTF
NA TRBJ1-6 TRBV2 NA TGTGCCAGCAAGGGAAGCCATAATTCACCCCTCCACTTT CASKGSHNSPLHF
once TRBJ1-4 TRBV12-3/TRBV12-4 NA TGTGCCAGCAGCCGCGGCAAGCAACTGTTTTTT CASSRGKQLFF
NA TRBJ2-7 TRBV5-4 TRBD1 TGTGCCAGCAGCTGGGGACAGGGAGGCGAGCAGTACTTC CASSWGQGGEQYF
NA TRBJ2-7 TRBV11-3 NA TGTGCCAGCAGCCGAGGGGACTGGGAGCAGTACTTC CASSRGDWEQYF
NA TRBJ2-5 TRBV21-1 NA TGTGCCAGCAGCAACTTTTCTGGGACAGGGGACCGATCCCCTCAAGAGACCCAGTACTTC CASSNFSGTGDRSPQETQYF
NA TRBJ2-7 TRBV5-5 NA TGTGCCAGCAGCTTGGTGGACCTGTACGAGCAGTACTTC CASSLVDLYEQYF
once TRBJ1-5 TRBV28 NA TGTGCCAGCAGGAAGGGGTCAGCAGGTCAGCCCCAGCATTTT CASRKGSAGQPQHF
NA TRBJ1-5 TRBV19 NA TGTGCCAGTAGTATGCCCCCAGACATTCATCAGCCCCAGCATTTT CASSMPPDIHQPQHF
NA TRBJ2-7 TRBV5-8 TRBD2 TGTGCCAGCAGCCGCGGGGGGGCTTACGAGCAGTACTTC CASSRGGAYEQYF
NA TRBJ1-6 TRBV11-2 TRBD1 TGTGCCAGCAGCTCAGGGACAGGGGGATATGTTTCACCCCTCCACTTT CASSSGTGGYVSPLHF
NA TRBJ2-2 TRBV7-9 NA TGTGCCAGCAGCTTCCAGGGTGGCACCGGGGAGCTGTTTTTT CASSFQGGTGELFF
NA TRBJ1-4 TRBV25-1 NA TGTGCCAGCAGCAACTTGAATGAAAAACTGTTTTTT CASSNLNEKLFF
NA TRBJ2-2 TRBV19 NA TGTGCCAGTAGTATTCAGGGGAACACCGGGGAGCTGTTTTTT CASSIQGNTGELFF
NA TRBJ1-1 TRBV10-3 NA TGTGCCATCAGTGATGGACGGTTGAACACTGAAGCTTTCTTT CAISDGRLNTEAFF
NA TRBJ1-2 TRBV28 NA TGTGCCAGCAGTTTAGAGAAATTTGGGTCCGGCTACACCTTC CASSLEKFGSGYTF
NA TRBJ2-3 TRBV19 NA TGTGCCAGTACCACCCCCCCAGATACGCAGTATTTT CASTTPPDTQYF